This is a list of T cell receptor beta chains from one sample in a study of blood T cell repertoires in COVID-19. The data were produced by immunoSEQ multiplex PCR, yet TCRdb's version contains in-frame clones alone and is incomplete. The sample has about 190,000 clones; approximately 79% are singletons. Sequences were obtained from peripheral blood. The receptors shown here come from a man aged 30-40 years with active or convalescent COVID-19. Both conserved end residues are part of each CDR3. The D gene is left open where the match is weak. The size of a clone is reported for some rows only, either as once, few or many, or as a class for expanded clones.

NA	TRBV9	NA	TRBJ2-1	CASSAGLNEQFF	TGTGCCAGCAGCGCAGGATTAAATGAGCAGTTCTTC
NA	TRBV19	NA	TRBJ2-1	CASSIADRNTVSQFF	TGTGCCAGTAGTATCGCGGACAGAAACACGGTTTCTCAGTTCTTC
NA	TRBV6-5	NA	TRBJ2-1	CASSYGAVSYNEQFF	TGTGCCAGCAGTTACGGGGCTGTCTCCTACAATGAGCAGTTCTTC
once	TRBV28	TRBD1	TRBJ1-1	CATKQGGNTEAFF	TGTGCCACCAAACAGGGGGGAAACACTGAAGCTTTCTTT
NA	TRBV6-5	TRBD2	TRBJ2-1	CASSLTSRLNEQFF	TGTGCCAGCAGCCTGACTAGCCGACTCAATGAGCAGTTCTTC
NA	TRBV29-1	TRBD1	TRBJ1-2	CSAWTGVEGYTF	TGCAGCGCGTGGACAGGTGTCGAGGGCTACACCTTC
few	TRBV6-5	NA	TRBJ1-5	CASSPGTGLNQPQHF	TGTGCCAGCAGCCCCGGGACTGGTCTTAATCAGCCCCAGCATTTT
NA	TRBV5-1	TRBD1	TRBJ2-5	CASSFDRGEETQYF	TGCGCCAGCAGCTTCGACAGGGGGGAAGAGACCCAGTACTTC
once	TRBV11-2	TRBD2	TRBJ2-3	CASSSGLADTDTQYF	TGTGCCAGCAGTTCGGGACTAGCGGACACAGATACGCAGTATTTT
NA	TRBV19	TRBD1	TRBJ1-5	CASSSEGQGLNQPQHF	TGTGCCAGTAGTAGCGAAGGACAGGGCCTCAATCAGCCCCAGCATTTT
NA	TRBV9	NA	TRBJ1-3	CASSADAMRDTGNTIYF	TGTGCCAGCAGCGCCGATGCGATGAGGGACACTGGAAACACCATATATTTT
NA	TRBV7-8	NA	TRBJ2-1	CASSPGHLEQFF	TGTGCCAGCAGCCCAGGACATCTTGAGCAGTTCTTC
NA	TRBV7-9	NA	TRBJ2-7	CASSFPRLESYEQYF	TGTGCCAGCAGCTTTCCCAGACTAGAAAGTTACGAGCAGTACTTC
NA	TRBV2	NA	TRBJ2-3	CASSGWQGSTDTQYF	TGTGCCAGCAGTGGGTGGCAGGGGAGCACAGATACGCAGTATTTT
once	TRBV11-3	NA	TRBJ2-2	CASSSDRSTGELFF	TGTGCCAGCAGCTCCGACAGGTCGACCGGGGAGCTGTTTTTT
many	TRBV27	NA	TRBJ1-2	CASSLVGVDYGYTF	TGTGCCAGCAGTTTAGTAGGAGTCGACTATGGCTACACCTTC
NA	TRBV7-8	NA	TRBJ1-2	CASSSTGGYTF	TGTGCCAGCAGCTCGACGGGAGGCTACACCTTC
NA	TRBV5-1	TRBD1	TRBJ1-6	CASSDRTGDNSPLHF	TGCGCCAGCAGCGATCGGACAGGGGATAATTCACCCCTCCACTTT
NA	TRBV25-1	NA	TRBJ2-1	CASSEARSGEQFF	TGTGCCAGCAGTGAGGCTAGATCAGGGGAGCAGTTCTTC
NA	TRBV7-2	NA	TRBJ2-6	CASSSPSGGANVLTF	TGTGCCAGCAGTTCTCCTTCGGGTGGGGCCAACGTCCTGACTTTC
NA	TRBV2	TRBD1	TRBJ2-6	CASSTGTGMSGANVLTF	TGTGCCAGCAGTACCGGGACAGGGATGTCAGGGGCCAACGTCCTGACTTTC
NA	TRBV6-5	NA	TRBJ1-5	CASSYWPIYSNQPQHF	TGTGCCAGCAGTTACTGGCCAATTTATAGCAATCAGCCCCAGCATTTT
NA	TRBV5-1	NA	TRBJ2-4	CASSLELGAGNIQYF	TGCGCCAGCAGCTTGGAATTGGGGGCTGGAAACATTCAGTACTTC
NA	TRBV6-5	NA	TRBJ2-2	CATQTGEAGELFF	TGTGCCACTCAGACGGGAGAGGCCGGGGAGCTGTTTTTT
NA	TRBV4-3	NA	TRBJ2-1	CASSQTAEYNEQFF	TGCGCCAGCAGCCAAACAGCGGAATACAATGAGCAGTTCTTC
NA	TRBV18	TRBD1	TRBJ1-1	CASSSRDRGYTEAFF	TGTGCCAGCTCATCGAGGGACAGGGGCTACACTGAAGCTTTCTTT
NA	TRBV6-2/TRBV6-3	TRBD1	TRBJ1-1	CASSYRGLGNTEAFF	TGTGCCAGCAGTTACAGGGGGCTCGGGAACACTGAAGCTTTCTTT
once	TRBV9	TRBD2	TRBJ2-5	CASASGGETQYF	TGTGCCAGCGCCAGCGGGGGGGAGACCCAGTACTTC
NA	TRBV27	NA	TRBJ1-3	CASSLAGDTGNTIYF	TGTGCCAGCAGTTTAGCAGGGGATACTGGAAACACCATATATTTT
NA	TRBV30	NA	TRBJ2-4	CAWDGGAKNIQYF	TGTGCCTGGGACGGGGGAGCCAAAAACATTCAGTACTTC
NA	TRBV19	TRBD2	TRBJ2-3	CASSGGRVTDTQYF	TGTGCCAGTAGCGGGGGGAGGGTCACAGATACGCAGTATTTT
NA	TRBV10-3	TRBD1	TRBJ1-2	CAISEDRGGYGYTF	TGTGCCATCAGTGAGGACAGGGGGGGCTATGGCTACACCTTC
NA	TRBV24-1	TRBD1	TRBJ1-2	CATSESTGGYGYTF	TGTGCCACCAGTGAATCTACAGGGGGCTATGGCTACACCTTC
NA	TRBV6-5	TRBD1	TRBJ1-2	CASSLYRDSYGYTF	TGTGCCAGCAGTTTATACCGGGACAGTTATGGCTACACCTTC
NA	TRBV6-1	TRBD1	TRBJ2-1	CASSASAGTGHNEQFF	TGTGCCAGCAGTGCCTCGGCGGGGACAGGGCACAATGAGCAGTTCTTC
NA	TRBV3-1/TRBV3-2	NA	TRBJ1-4	CASSQEQRIGEKLFF	TGTGCCAGCAGCCAAGAACAGCGGATTGGGGAAAAACTGTTTTTT
NA	TRBV25-1	NA	TRBJ1-1	CASSEFTGMNTEAFF	TGTGCCAGCAGTGAATTCACGGGGATGAACACTGAAGCTTTCTTT
NA	TRBV7-6	TRBD1	TRBJ2-1	CASSLRQGEPNNEQFF	TGTGCCAGCAGCCTACGACAGGGGGAACCTAACAATGAGCAGTTCTTC
NA	TRBV11-2	TRBD1	TRBJ2-7	CASTRTGGYEQYF	TGTGCCAGCACTAGGACAGGGGGCTACGAGCAGTACTTC
NA	TRBV19	NA	TRBJ2-5	CASSGDWTGETQYF	TGTGCCAGTAGTGGGGACTGGACGGGGGAGACCCAGTACTTC
NA	TRBV4-3	TRBD1	TRBJ1-2	CASSQDTGRGEGYTF	TGCGCCAGCAGCCAAGATACGGGCAGGGGGGAGGGCTACACCTTC
NA	TRBV19	NA	TRBJ2-7	CASSIQAPAPEQYF	TGTGCCAGTAGTATCCAGGCCCCGGCGCCCGAGCAGTACTTC
NA	TRBV15	NA	TRBJ2-3	CATSRDRGVTDTQYF	TGTGCCACCAGCAGAGATCGGGGAGTGACAGATACGCAGTATTTT
NA	TRBV2	NA	TRBJ1-5	CASAGGSVNQPQHF	TGTGCCAGCGCGGGAGGCAGCGTAAATCAGCCCCAGCATTTT
few	TRBV27	TRBD1	TRBJ2-7	CASSLRWDRSYEQYF	TGTGCCAGCAGTCTGCGTTGGGACAGATCCTACGAGCAGTACTTC
NA	TRBV7-6	NA	TRBJ1-1	CASSSGLPTEAFF	TGTGCCAGCAGCTCGGGACTCCCAACTGAAGCTTTCTTT
once	TRBV28	NA	TRBJ1-1	CASSLFGRANTEAFF	TGTGCCAGCAGTTTATTTGGGCGGGCGAACACTGAAGCTTTCTTT
NA	TRBV6-1	NA	TRBJ1-1	CASSEPGVTEAFF	TGTGCCAGCAGTGAACCGGGTGTCACTGAAGCTTTCTTT
NA	TRBV2	NA	TRBJ1-3	CASSEDFSGNTIYF	TGTGCCAGCAGTGAAGACTTCTCTGGAAACACCATATATTTT
NA	TRBV19	TRBD1	TRBJ1-1	CATGTGVVAAFF	TGTGCCACAGGGACAGGCGTGGTCGCAGCTTTCTTT
NA	TRBV7-9	NA	TRBJ1-4	CASSQRATATNEKLFF	TGTGCCAGCAGCCAGAGGGCGACTGCAACTAATGAAAAACTGTTTTTT